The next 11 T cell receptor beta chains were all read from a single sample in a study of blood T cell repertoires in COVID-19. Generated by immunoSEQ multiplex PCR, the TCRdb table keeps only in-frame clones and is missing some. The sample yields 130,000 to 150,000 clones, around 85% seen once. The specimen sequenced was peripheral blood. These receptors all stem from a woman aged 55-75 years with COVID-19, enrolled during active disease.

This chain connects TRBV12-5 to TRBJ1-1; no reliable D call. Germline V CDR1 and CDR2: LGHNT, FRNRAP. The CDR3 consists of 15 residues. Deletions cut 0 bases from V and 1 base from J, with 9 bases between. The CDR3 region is CASGLVPRQNTEAFF. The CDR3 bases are TGTGCTAGTGGTTTGGTACCCCGACAGAACACTGAAGCTTTCTTT.

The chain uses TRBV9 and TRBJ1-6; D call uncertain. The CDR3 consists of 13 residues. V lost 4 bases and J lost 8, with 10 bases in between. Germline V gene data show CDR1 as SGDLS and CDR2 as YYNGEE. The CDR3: CASSPGVDSPLHF. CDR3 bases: TGTGCCAGCAGCCCCGGGGTTGATTCACCCCTCCACTTT.

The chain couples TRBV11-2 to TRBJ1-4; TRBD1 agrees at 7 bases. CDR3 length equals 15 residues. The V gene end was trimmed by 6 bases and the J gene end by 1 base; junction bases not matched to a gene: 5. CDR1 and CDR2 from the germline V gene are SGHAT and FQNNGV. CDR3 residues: CASSLTGVTNEKLFF. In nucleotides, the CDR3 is TGTGCCAGCAGTCTTACAGGGGTAACTAATGAAAAACTGTTTTTT.

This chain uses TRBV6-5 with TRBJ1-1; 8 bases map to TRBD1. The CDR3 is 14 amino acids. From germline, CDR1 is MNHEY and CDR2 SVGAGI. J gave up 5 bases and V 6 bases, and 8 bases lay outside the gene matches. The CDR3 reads CASRLDRVGTEAFF. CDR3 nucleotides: TGTGCCAGCAGGCTGGACAGGGTCGGGACTGAAGCTTTCTTT.

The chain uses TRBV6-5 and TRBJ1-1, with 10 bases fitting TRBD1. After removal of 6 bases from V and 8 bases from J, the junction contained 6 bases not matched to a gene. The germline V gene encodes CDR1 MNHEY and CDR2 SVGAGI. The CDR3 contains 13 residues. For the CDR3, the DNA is TGTGCCAGCAGGGGACAGGGGCCCGGCGAAGCTTTCTTT. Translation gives CASRGQGPGEAFF.

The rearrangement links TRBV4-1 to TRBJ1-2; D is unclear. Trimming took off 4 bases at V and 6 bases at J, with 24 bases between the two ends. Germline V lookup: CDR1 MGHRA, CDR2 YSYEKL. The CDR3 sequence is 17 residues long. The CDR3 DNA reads TGCGCCAGCAGCCCGAGGCGGGTCCAGGTTAGGTCTGATGGCTACACCTTC. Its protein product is CASSPRRVQVRSDGYTF.

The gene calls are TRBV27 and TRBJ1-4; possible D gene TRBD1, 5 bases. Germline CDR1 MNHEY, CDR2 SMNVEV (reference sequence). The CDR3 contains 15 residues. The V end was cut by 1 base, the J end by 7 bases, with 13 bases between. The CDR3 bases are TGTGCCAGCAGTTTATTTCTTCGGGGGGGTGAAAAACTGTTTTTT. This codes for CASSLFLRGGEKLFF.

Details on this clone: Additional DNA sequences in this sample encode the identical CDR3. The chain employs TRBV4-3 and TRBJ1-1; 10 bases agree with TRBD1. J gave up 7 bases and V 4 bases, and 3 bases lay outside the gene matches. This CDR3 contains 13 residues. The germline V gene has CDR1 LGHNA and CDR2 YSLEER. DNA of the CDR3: TGCGCCAGCAGCCCGGGACAGGGGATTGAAGCTTTCTTT. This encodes CASSPGQGIEAFF.

As DNA, the CDR3 is TGTGCCAGCAGCGACGGACTAGCGGGGGCTCATAGCACAGATACGCAGTATTTT. Translated, it gives CASSDGLAGAHSTDTQYF. The chain has TRBV9 and TRBJ2-3; 13 nucleotides agree with TRBD2. Germline V gives CDR1 SGDLS, CDR2 YYNGEE. J was trimmed by 0 bases and V by 3 bases; bases with no gene match: 7. This CDR3 has 18 amino acids. Together with reference TRBV9 and TRBJ2-3, the CDR3 gives the full variable domain: DSGVTQTPKHLITATGQRVTLRCSPRSGDLSVYWYQQSLDQGLQFLIQYYNGEERAKGNILERFSAQQFPDLHSELNLSSLELGDSALYFCASSDGLAGAHSTDTQYFGPGTRLTVL.

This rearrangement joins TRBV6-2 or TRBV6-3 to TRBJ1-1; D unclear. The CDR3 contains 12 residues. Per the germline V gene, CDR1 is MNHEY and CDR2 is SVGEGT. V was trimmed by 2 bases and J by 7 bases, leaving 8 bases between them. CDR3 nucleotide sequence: TGTGCCAGCAGTTACGTCCAGGATGAAGCTTTCTTT. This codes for CASSYVQDEAFF.

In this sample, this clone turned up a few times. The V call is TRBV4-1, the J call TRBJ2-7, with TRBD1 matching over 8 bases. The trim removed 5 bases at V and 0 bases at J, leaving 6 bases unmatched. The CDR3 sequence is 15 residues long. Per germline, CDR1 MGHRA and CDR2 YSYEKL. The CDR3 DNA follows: TGCGCCAGCAGCGCAGGACAGGGTAGCTCCTACGAGCAGTACTTC. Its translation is CASSAGQGSSYEQYF.